This entry is about one T cell receptor (beta chain). Its antigen is currently unknown. The germline gives CDR1 SGHNT, CDR2 YYREEE (reference sequence). V shed 4 bases and J shed 7 bases, with 17 bases lying between them. The CDR3 runs to 14 residues. Assay: immunoSEQ multiplex PCR; the TCRdb copy retains only in-frame clones and omits some. The data contain under 30,000 clones, 90% to 95% of them singletons. This sample is part of a study of graft-versus-host responses after intestinal transplantation. Looking at the study overall: Recipients underwent multivisceral, liver-intestinal, or isolated intestinal transplants.

Study-wide results and caveats: Peak circulating GvH clone levels tracked with early post-transplant HvG declines.

The input for sequencing was PBMCs, taken almost 40 days after intestinal transplant. This receptor was identified in a human patient who received an intestinal transplant, so some T cells may come from the graft donor. The chain employs TRBV5-4 and TRBJ1-1, with D maybe TRBD1 (6 bases). The CDR3 nucleotides read TGTGCCAGCAGCGCCGTAGGACAGTTTTATGAAGCTTTCTTT. Translation gives CASSAVGQFYEAFF.